Below, 2 T cell receptor beta chains from the same sample are listed, as sequenced in a study of blood T cell repertoires in COVID-19. Using immunoSEQ multiplex PCR, the repertoire was profiled, and TCRdb retains in-frame clones only, with some absent. The profile shows some 64,000 clones, roughly 80% of them singletons. The sample comprised peripheral blood. The receptors stem from a man in his fifties or sixties with COVID-19, enrolled during active disease.

The rearrangement uses TRBV18 and TRBJ1-5; tentative D call: TRBD1 (5 bases). V was pared by 4 bases and J by 7 bases, with 14 bases between. CDR1 KGHSH and CDR2 LQKENI come from the germline V gene. This CDR3 is built from 14 residues. CDR3 nucleotide sequence: TGTGCCAGCTCACAAGGGGCCCGAGAGCAGCCCCAGCATTTT. This sequence encodes CASSQGAREQPQHF. Based on the CDR3 plus reference TRBV18 and TRBJ1-5, the full variable domain is NAGVMQNPRHLVRRRGQEARLRCSPMKGHSHVYWYRQLPEEGLKFMVYLQKENIIDESGMPKERFSAEFPKEGPSILRIQQVVRGDSAAYFCASSQGAREQPQHFGDGTRLSIL.

This clone has more than one count but fewer than ten. The CDR3 loop is CASNPWASGGIGELFF. In DNA form, the CDR3 reads TGTGCCTCAAACCCCTGGGCTAGCGGGGGAATCGGGGAGCTGTTTTTT. The chain couples TRBV30 to TRBJ2-2; TRBD2 aligns across 10 bases. This CDR3 region has 16 residues. CDR1 GTSNPN and CDR2 SVGIG come from the germline V gene (reference sequence). Trimming cost V 7 bases and J 7 bases; bases outside gene matches: 15.